These T cell receptor beta chains were read from a single sample in a study of CD8+CD57+ T cells in acquired aplastic anemia. TCRdb re-called the reads through MiXCR, storing one row per CDR3 protein. The table shows roughly 93,000 distinct CDR3 sequences, with about 63% occurring only once. Sequenced input: sorted CD4+, CD8+, or CD8+CD57+ T cells (not recorded which) from PBMCs. The receptors derive from a human donor with aplastic anemia. CDR3s include the opening cysteine and the closing phenylalanine or tryptophan. D genes are given only for firm matches. Expanded clones get a size class; other rows say once, few or many, or leave the size out.

TRBJ2-3,.,TRBV10-1,TRBD1,TGCGCCAGCAGTGGACAGGGCACCACAGATACGCAGTATTTT,CASSGQGTTDTQYF
TRBJ1-1,.,TRBV29-1,TRBD1,TGCAGCGTTGAACGGACAGGGTCGATCACTGAAGCTTTCTTT,CSVERTGSITEAFF
TRBJ2-1,.,TRBV20-1,TRBD2,TGCAGTGCGGAGAGCGGGAGACTCGACAATGAGCAGTTCTTC,CSAESGRLDNEQFF
TRBJ1-5,.,TRBV24-1,.,TGTGCCACCAGTGAAACAGGGTTGAGTCAGCCCCAGCATTTT,CATSETGLSQPQHF
TRBJ2-7,.,TRBV6-4,TRBD2,TGTGCCAGCAGTTTAGCGGGGCGCTCCTACGAGCAGTACTTC,CASSLAGRSYEQYF
TRBJ1-3,.,TRBV9,.,TGCGCCAGCAGCTTGACTCCCGGTAACTCTGGAAACACCATATATTTT,CASSLTPGNSGNTIYF
TRBJ1-4,.,TRBV10-3,TRBD1,TGTGCCAGCAGTATCGGACAGGGGGCGTATGAAAAACTGTTTTTT,CASSIGQGAYEKLFF
TRBJ2-7,.,TRBV20-1,TRBD1,TGCAGTGCTAACCCACGGACAGGTTGGACGGGATACGAGCAGTACTTC,CSANPRTGWTGYEQYF
TRBJ2-7,.,TRBV6-5,.,TGTGCCAGCAGTTACGCCCGAAGTCGGAGCCATACCTACGAGCAGTACTTC,CASSYARSRSHTYEQYF
TRBJ2-2,.,TRBV10-3,.,TGTGCCATCAGTGGCGTGGCCAGGGGGGCCACCGGGGAGCTGTTTTTT,CAISGVARGATGELFF
TRBJ1-1,.,TRBV19,.,TGTGCCAGTAGCAATTTGGGGAGGTTTGGAGCTTTCTTT,CASSNLGRFGAFF
TRBJ1-3,few,TRBV20-1,.,TGCAGTGCCACAGATTCTGGAAACACCATATATTTT,CSATDSGNTIYF
TRBJ2-1,.,TRBV4-1,TRBD1,TGCGCCAGCAGCTCGGGACAGGGGATATACAATGAGCAGTTCTTC,CASSSGQGIYNEQFF
TRBJ1-1,.,TRBV29-1,.,TGCAGCGTCTCTACAACGGCCACTGAAGCTTTCTTT,CSVSTTATEAFF
TRBJ1-1,.,TRBV15,.,TGTGCCACCAGCGACTACCAGGGGCGGAGCACTGAAGCTTTCTTT,CATSDYQGRSTEAFF
TRBJ1-2,.,TRBV20-1,.,TGCAGTGCTAGTTATGGCTACACCTTC,CSASYGYTF
TRBJ2-2,once,TRBV5-6,TRBD2,TGTGCCAGCAGCTTAATGAGCGGGAGGGCCACCGGGGAGCTGTTTTTT,CASSLMSGRATGELFF
TRBJ2-3,.,TRBV15,.,TGTGCCACCAGCAAGCTAAACCCAAACACAGATACGCAGTATTTT,CATSKLNPNTDTQYF
TRBJ1-2,once,TRBV5-6,.,TGTGCCAGCAGCTCGTGGCCAGACCACACCTTC,CASSSWPDHTF
TRBJ1-2,.,TRBV4-3,.,TGCGCCAGCAGCCAAGTGGCCCGAAAGGGGAATGGCTACACCTTC,CASSQVARKGNGYTF
TRBJ1-2,.,TRBV9,.,TGTGCCAGCAGCGCGGACGGCGGGAACTACGGCTACACCTTC,CASSADGGNYGYTF
TRBJ1-1,.,TRBV10-2,.,TGCGCCAGCAGTGAGTACACAGGGAGATTCACTGAAGCTTTCTTT,CASSEYTGRFTEAFF
TRBJ2-7,.,TRBV7-9,TRBD2,TGTGCCAGCAGCTTATCCAGCGGGAGACACGAGCAGTACTTC,CASSLSSGRHEQYF
TRBJ2-2,many,TRBV11-1,TRBD1,TGTGCCAGCAGCTTAGTTTGGGGGACAGGGACCCGATCGAACACCGGGGAGCTGTTTTTT,CASSLVWGTGTRSNTGELFF
TRBJ1-6,.,TRBV7-9,.,TGTGCCAGCAGCTTAGAGTCGGGTGGTTCACCCCTCCACTTT,CASSLESGGSPLHF
TRBJ2-5,.,TRBV6-6,.,TGTGCCAGCAGTTACGGGGGGTTAGAGACCCAGTACTTC,CASSYGGLETQYF
TRBJ2-1,few,TRBV10-3,TRBD2,TGTGCCATCAGCCGCCTCGGGACTAGCGCTAAGAATGAGCAGTTCTTC,CAISRLGTSAKNEQFF
TRBJ1-2,.,TRBV19,.,TGTGCCAGTAGTATCGGGGGTATGAGCTATGGCTACACCTTC,CASSIGGMSYGYTF
TRBJ1-5,.,TRBV24-1,.,TGTGCCACCAGTGATCGGGGGGGAAATCAGCCCCAGCATTTT,CATSDRGGNQPQHF
TRBJ2-1,many,TRBV30,.,TGTGCCTGGAGGGCACCACTCCGGCATGAGCAGTTCTTC,CAWRAPLRHEQFF
TRBJ1-5,.,TRBV2,TRBD1,TGTGCCAGCAGGAGGGAGACAGGGGGCAATCAGCCCCAGCATTTT,CASRRETGGNQPQHF
TRBJ2-3,once,TRBV19,.,TGTGCCAGTACGACGAGGGGGGTGAGCGGCGGCACAGATACGCAGTATTTT,CASTTRGVSGGTDTQYF
TRBJ1-2,.,TRBV27,TRBD1,TGTGCCAGCAGTTTACAGGGGGCTAACTATGGCTACACCTTC,CASSLQGANYGYTF
TRBJ2-2,few,TRBV29-1,.,TGCAGCGTTGACACCAACACCGGGGAGCTGTTTTTT,CSVDTNTGELFF
TRBJ2-1,.,TRBV6-4,.,TGTGCCAGCAGTCTGACTGGGAACAATGAGCAGTTCTTC,CASSLTGNNEQFF
TRBJ1-2,.,TRBV5-1,.,TGCGCCAGCAGCTTGGCAGGGTATCCCTTCTATGGCTACACCTTC,CASSLAGYPFYGYTF
TRBJ2-1,.,TRBV29-1,.,TGCAGCGTTGAAAACACAGGACTACCGAAAACCTACAATGAGCAGTTCTTC,CSVENTGLPKTYNEQFF